This T cell receptor beta chain originates from a study of blood T cell repertoires in COVID-19. Study-level background: Samples came from the United States, Italy and Spain, spanning acute and convalescent COVID-19. The cDNA or gDNA used as material had been derived from T cells, B-cell-depleted T cells, or PBMCs.

In the authors' workflow: The authors estimated nucleated cell counts from reference gene primer amplification. TCRdb's copy holds only in-frame clones and misses some; the assay was immunoSEQ multiplex PCR. The V and J calls and clone size come from that table; D and trimming were worked out from the DNA. The table includes about 59,000 clones, less than 80% detected once. Material: peripheral blood. This clonotype originated in a man in his 60s with acute or convalescent COVID-19.

The CDR3 is CASSFQTGYYGYTF. CDR3 DNA sequence: TGTGCCAGCAGTTTTCAAACAGGGTACTATGGCTACACCTTC. V usage is TRBV28 and J usage is TRBJ1-2, with a possible D match to TRBD1 (6 bases). The CDR3 length is 14 residues. Trimming pared 3 bases from V and 3 bases from J, leaving 11 bases between. Germline CDR1 MDHEN, CDR2 SYDVKM.